The source of this TCR beta chain is a study of CD8+ T cells in alopecia areata. Whole-study results and caveats: Researchers report lesional scalp, most notably alopecia totalis/universalis, outstripped normal scalp in clonality.

As for this clone: The antigen remains undetermined.

After isolation, RNA underwent reverse transcription to generate cDNA as the sequencing template. Libraries were prepared by immunoSEQ multiplex PCR; TCRdb keeps only in-frame clonotypes and omits some of them. The sample gives more than 100,000 clones, roughly three fifths of which show up once; roughly 4.8% is in the top ten. The starting material was CD4+ T cells sorted from blood, obtained at week 0. This receptor was identified in a human donor with alopecia areata.

CDR3 DNA sequence: TGCAGCGCTAAGTTAAACACTGAAGCTTTCTTT. Its protein is CSAKLNTEAFF. The chain carries TRBV29-1 and TRBJ1-1; no reliable D call. V lost 7 bases and J lost 2, with 8 bases in between. The CDR3 covers 11 residues. The germline V gene has CDR1 SQVTM and CDR2 ANQGSEA.